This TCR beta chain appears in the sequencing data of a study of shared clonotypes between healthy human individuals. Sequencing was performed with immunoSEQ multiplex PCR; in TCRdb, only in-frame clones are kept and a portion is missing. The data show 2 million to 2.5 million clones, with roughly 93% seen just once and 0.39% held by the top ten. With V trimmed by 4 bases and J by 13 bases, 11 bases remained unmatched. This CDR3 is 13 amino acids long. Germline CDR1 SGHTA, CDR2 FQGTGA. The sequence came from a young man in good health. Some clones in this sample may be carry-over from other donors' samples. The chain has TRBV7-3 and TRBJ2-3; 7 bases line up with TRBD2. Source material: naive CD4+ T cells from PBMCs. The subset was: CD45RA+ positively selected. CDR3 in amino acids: CASSSTPGLPEYF. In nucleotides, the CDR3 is TGTGCCAGCAGCTCTACTCCGGGACTACCCGAGTATTTT.